This TCR beta chain was documented in a study of blood T cell repertoires in COVID-19. Here immunoSEQ multiplex PCR was the method, and the copy in TCRdb shows in-frame clones only, minus some. The sample lists 250,000 to 350,000 clones, around 90% occurring once. Symptom resolution, clearance, or two negative PCRs marked donors in Cohort 3 as recovered. The sample was PBMCs or T cells enriched from blood (not recorded which). The source of this sequence is a man in his 60s who had recovered from COVID-19.

The CDR3 nucleotides are TGTGCCAGCAGCTTAGGACAGGGGGCGGCTGGAAACACCATATATTTT. Translation: CASSLGQGAAGNTIYF. The rearrangement links TRBV7-8 to TRBJ1-3; 10 bases align to TRBD1. From germline, CDR1 is SGHVS and CDR2 FQNEAQ. CDR3 length: 16 residues. Losses at the gene ends were 1 base for V and 2 bases for J; bases not matched to a gene: 2.